The 4 T cell receptor beta chains below were found in one sample sequenced in a study of T cell changes during pregnancy in multiple sclerosis. This table comes from immunoSEQ multiplex PCR, and its TCRdb copy is limited to in-frame clones, with some not included. The data contain some 57,000 clones, about 87% of them singletons. Sequencing used peripheral blood, obtained in the first trimester of pregnancy. The origin of the receptors is a female donor in good health, enrolled as a control in a pregnancy study.

The chain recombines TRBV9 with TRBJ2-7, with 11 bases fitting TRBD2. CDR1 and CDR2 (germline): SGDLS, YYNGEE. Germline trimming cut 3 bases from V and 3 bases from J; bases unmatched to any gene: 5. The CDR3 spans 15 residues. Here the CDR3 DNA reads TGTGCCAGCAGCGGACCTAGCGGGGGGATCTACGAGCAGTACTTC. It encodes CASSGPSGGIYEQYF. The full variable domain, completed using reference TRBV9 and TRBJ2-7, is DSGVTQTPKHLITATGQRVTLRCSPRSGDLSVYWYQQSLDQGLQFLIQYYNGEERAKGNILERFSAQQFPDLHSELNLSSLELGDSALYFCASSGPSGGIYEQYFGPGTRLTVT.

V is TRBV4-3 and J is TRBJ1-3, with unresolved D. Germline CDR1 and CDR2: LGHNA and YSLEER. The CDR3 loop spans 15 amino acids. V gave up 1 base and J gave up 2 bases, with 9 bases separating them. The CDR3 DNA is TGCGCCAGCAGCCAAGGGCGGGGTGCTGGAAACACCATATATTTT. Its protein is CASSQGRGAGNTIYF.

J is TRBJ2-7 and V is TRBV14, with D unclear. Trimming removed 1 base at V and 3 bases at J, with 7 bases between. The length of the CDR3 is 13 residues. Germline V gene lookup returns CDR1 SGHDN and CDR2 FVKESK. The CDR3 nucleotides are TGTGCCAGCAGCCAAGCTAATAGCTACGAGCAGTACTTC. Protein product: CASSQANSYEQYF. The full variable domain, with the rest looked up from reference TRBV14 and TRBJ2-7, is EAGVTQFPSHSVIEKGQTVTLRCDPISGHDNLYWYRRVMGKEIKFLLHFVKESKQDESGMPNNRFLAERTGGTYSTLKVQPAELEDSGVYFCASSQANSYEQYFGPGTRLTVT.

The chain links TRBV11-2 to TRBJ1-2; 10 bases map to TRBD1. The ends lost 5 bases at V and 8 bases at J; junction bases unmatched: 8. In germline, CDR1 is SGHAT, CDR2 FQNNGV. The CDR3 sequence is 14 residues long. Here the CDR3 DNA reads TGTGCCAGCAGCCCAGGGGGGACAGGGGAAGGCTACACCTTC. Translating gives CASSPGGTGEGYTF.